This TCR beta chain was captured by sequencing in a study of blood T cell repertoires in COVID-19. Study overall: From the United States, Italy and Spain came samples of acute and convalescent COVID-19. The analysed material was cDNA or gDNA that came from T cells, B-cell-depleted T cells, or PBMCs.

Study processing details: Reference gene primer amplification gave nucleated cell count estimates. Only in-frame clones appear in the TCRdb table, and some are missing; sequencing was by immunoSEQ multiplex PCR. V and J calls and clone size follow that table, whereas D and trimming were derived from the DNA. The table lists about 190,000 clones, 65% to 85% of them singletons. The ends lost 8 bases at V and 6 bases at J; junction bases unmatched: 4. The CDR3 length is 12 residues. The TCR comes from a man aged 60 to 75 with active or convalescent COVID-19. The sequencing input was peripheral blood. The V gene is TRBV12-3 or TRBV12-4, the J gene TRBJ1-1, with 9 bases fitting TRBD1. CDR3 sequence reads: CASGTGISEAFF. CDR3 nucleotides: TGTGCCAGCGGGACAGGGATTTCTGAAGCTTTCTTT.